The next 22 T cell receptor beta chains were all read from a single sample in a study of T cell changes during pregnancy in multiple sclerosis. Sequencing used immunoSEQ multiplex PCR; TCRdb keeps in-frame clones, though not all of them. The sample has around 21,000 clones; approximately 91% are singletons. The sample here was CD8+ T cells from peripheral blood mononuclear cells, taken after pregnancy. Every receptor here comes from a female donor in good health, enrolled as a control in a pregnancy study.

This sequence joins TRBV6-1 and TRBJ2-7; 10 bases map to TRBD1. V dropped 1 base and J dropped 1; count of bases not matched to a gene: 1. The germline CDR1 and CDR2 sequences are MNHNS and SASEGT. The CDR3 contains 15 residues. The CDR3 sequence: CASSEGQGASYEQYF. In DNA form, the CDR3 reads TGTGCCAGCAGTGAAGGACAGGGGGCTTCCTACGAGCAGTACTTC.

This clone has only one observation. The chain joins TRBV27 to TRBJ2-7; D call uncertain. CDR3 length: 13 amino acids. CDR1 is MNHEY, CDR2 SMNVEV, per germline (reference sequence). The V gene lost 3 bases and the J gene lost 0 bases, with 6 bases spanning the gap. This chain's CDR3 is CASSFGRSYEQYF. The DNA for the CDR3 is TGTGCCAGCAGTTTTGGGCGCTCCTACGAGCAGTACTTC.

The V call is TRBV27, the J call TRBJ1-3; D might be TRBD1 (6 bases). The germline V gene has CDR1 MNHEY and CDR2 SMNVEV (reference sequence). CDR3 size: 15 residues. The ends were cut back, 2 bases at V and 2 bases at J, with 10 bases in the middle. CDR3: CASSLGWGPGNTIYF. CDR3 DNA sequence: TGTGCCAGCAGTTTAGGGTGGGGGCCTGGAAACACCATATATTTT.

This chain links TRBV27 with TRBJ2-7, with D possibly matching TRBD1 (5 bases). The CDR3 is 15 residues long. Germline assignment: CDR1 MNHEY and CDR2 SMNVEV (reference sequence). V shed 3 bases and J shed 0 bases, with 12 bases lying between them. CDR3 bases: TGTGCCAGCAGTTTGGGGCAGCTTTCCTCCTACGAGCAGTACTTC. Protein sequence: CASSLGQLSSYEQYF.

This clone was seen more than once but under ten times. In DNA form, the CDR3 reads TGTGCCAGCCAGCGGGGGGGGGAAGAGACCCAGTACTTC. Translated: CASQRGGEETQYF. The rearrangement uses TRBV11-2 and TRBJ2-5; TRBD2 aligns across 10 bases. The V segment lost 8 bases and the J segment 3 bases; nucleotides outside the gene matches: 3. Per the germline V gene, CDR1 is SGHAT and CDR2 is FQNNGV. This CDR3 spans 13 amino acids.

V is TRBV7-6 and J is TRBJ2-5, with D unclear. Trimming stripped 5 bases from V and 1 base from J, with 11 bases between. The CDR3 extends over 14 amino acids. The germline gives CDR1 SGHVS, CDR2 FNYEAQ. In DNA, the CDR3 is TGTGCCAGCAGCCTGCTGGTCGGCCAAGAGACCCAGTACTTC. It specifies CASSLLVGQETQYF.

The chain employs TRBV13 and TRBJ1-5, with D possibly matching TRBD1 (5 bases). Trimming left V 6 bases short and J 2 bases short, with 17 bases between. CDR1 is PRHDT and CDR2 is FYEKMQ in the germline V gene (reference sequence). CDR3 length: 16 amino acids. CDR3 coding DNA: TGTGCCAGCAGTCTCTCGCTGCAGGGTGGCAATCAGCCCCAGCATTTT. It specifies CASSLSLQGGNQPQHF.

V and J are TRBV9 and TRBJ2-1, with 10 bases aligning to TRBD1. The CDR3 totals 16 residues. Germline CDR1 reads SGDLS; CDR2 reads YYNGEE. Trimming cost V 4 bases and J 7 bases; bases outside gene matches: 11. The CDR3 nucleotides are TGTGCCAGCAGCTTCCCCCGGGACAGGGGTACGAATGAGCAGTTCTTC. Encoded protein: CASSFPRDRGTNEQFF.

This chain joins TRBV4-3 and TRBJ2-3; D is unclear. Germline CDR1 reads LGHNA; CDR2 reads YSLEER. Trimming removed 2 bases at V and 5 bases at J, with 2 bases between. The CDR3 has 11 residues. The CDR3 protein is CASSQQDTQYF. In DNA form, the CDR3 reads TGCGCCAGCAGCCAACAAGATACGCAGTATTTT.

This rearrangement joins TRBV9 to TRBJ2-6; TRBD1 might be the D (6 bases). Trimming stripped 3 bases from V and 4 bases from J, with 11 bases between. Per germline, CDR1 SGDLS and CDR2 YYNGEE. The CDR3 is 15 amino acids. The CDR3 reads CASSATGPGANVLTF. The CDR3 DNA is TGTGCCAGCAGCGCTACAGGGCCCGGGGCCAACGTCCTGACTTTC. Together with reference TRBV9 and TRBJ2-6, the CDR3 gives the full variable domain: DSGVTQTPKHLITATGQRVTLRCSPRSGDLSVYWYQQSLDQGLQFLIQYYNGEERAKGNILERFSAQQFPDLHSELNLSSLELGDSALYFCASSATGPGANVLTFGAGSRLTVL.

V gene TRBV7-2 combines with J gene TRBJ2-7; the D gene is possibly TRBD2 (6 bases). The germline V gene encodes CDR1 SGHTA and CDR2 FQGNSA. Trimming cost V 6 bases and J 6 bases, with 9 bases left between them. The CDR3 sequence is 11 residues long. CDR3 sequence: CASREGGEQYF. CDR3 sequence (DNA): TGTGCCAGCAGGGAGGGAGGCGAGCAGTACTTC.

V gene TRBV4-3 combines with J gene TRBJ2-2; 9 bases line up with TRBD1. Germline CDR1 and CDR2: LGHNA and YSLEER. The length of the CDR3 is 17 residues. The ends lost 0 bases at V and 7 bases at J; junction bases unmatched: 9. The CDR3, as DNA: TGCGCCAGCAGCCAAGACCAAGGGACAGGGTATTACGGGGAGCTGTTTTTT. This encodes CASSQDQGTGYYGELFF.

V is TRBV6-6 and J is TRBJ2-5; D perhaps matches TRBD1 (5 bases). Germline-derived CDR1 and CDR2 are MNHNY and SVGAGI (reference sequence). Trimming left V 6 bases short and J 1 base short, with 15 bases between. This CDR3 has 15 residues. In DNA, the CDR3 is TGTGCCAGCAGCCCCGTACAGGCGCTCCAAGAGACCCAGTACTTC. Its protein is CASSPVQALQETQYF.

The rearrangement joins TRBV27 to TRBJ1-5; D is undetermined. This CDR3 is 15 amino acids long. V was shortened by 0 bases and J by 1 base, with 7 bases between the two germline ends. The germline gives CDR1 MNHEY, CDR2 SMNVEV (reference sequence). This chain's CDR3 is CASSLSSRSNQPQHF. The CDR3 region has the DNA TGTGCCAGCAGTTTATCGTCTAGGAGCAATCAGCCCCAGCATTTT.

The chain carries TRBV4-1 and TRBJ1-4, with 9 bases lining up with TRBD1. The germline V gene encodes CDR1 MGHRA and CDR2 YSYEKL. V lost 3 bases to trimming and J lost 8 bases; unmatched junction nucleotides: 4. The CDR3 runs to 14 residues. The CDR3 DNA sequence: TGCGCCAGCAGCCACCTGGACAGGGGCGAAAAACTGTTTTTT. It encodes CASSHLDRGEKLFF.

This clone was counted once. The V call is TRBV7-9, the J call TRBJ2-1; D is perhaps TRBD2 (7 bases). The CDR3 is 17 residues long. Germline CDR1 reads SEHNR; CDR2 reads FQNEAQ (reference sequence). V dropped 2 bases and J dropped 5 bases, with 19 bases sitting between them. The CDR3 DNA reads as TGTGCCAGCAGCTTATGGGGGGGGCAGGGTCCGAACAATGAGCAGTTCTTC. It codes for CASSLWGGQGPNNEQFF. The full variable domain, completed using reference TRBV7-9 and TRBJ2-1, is DTGVSQNPRHKITKRGQNVTFRCDPISEHNRLYWYRQTLGQGPEFLTYFQNEAQLEKSRLLSDRFSAERPKGSFSTLEIQRTEQGDSAMYLCASSLWGGQGPNNEQFFGPGTRLTVL.

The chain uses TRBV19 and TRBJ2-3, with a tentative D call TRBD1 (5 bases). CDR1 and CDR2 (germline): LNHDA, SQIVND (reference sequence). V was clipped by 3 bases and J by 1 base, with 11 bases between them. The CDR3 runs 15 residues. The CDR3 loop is CASSIAGYGTDTQYF. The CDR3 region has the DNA TGTGCCAGTAGTATTGCAGGGTATGGCACAGATACGCAGTATTTT.

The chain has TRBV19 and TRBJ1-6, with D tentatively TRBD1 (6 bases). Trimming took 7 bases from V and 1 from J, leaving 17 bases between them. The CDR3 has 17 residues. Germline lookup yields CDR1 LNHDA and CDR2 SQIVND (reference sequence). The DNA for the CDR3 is TGTGCCAGTACATACCGGGACACCGAGTCCTATAATTCACCCCTCCACTTT. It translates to CASTYRDTESYNSPLHF.

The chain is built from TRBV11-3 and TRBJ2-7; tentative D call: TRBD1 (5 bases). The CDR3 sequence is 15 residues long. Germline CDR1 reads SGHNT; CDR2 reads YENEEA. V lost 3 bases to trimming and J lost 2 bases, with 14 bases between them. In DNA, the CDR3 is TGTGCCAGCAGCTTTGTAACACAGGCCGCCTACGAGCAGTACTTC. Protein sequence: CASSFVTQAAYEQYF.

The CDR3 coding sequence is TGCGCCAGCAGCCAAGAGCTATTCGTAGAAAATGAGCAGTTCTTC. Its protein is CASSQELFVENEQFF. The chain carries TRBV4-3 and TRBJ2-1; D is unresolved. The germline V gene has CDR1 LGHNA and CDR2 YSLEER. The CDR3 sequence is 15 residues long. V was trimmed by 0 bases and J by 7 bases, leaving 13 bases between them.

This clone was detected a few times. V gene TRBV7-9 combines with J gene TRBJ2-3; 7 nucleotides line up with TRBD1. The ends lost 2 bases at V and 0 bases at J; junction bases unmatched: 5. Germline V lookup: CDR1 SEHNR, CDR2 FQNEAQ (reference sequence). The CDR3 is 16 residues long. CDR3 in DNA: TGTGCCAGCAGCTTACCGGGACAGAGTAGCACAGATACGCAGTATTTT. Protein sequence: CASSLPGQSSTDTQYF.

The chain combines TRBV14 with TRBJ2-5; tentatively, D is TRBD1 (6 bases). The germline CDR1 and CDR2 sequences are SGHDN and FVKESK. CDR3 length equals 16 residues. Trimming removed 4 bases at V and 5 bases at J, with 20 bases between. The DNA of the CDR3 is TGTGCCAGCAGCCCCCCTCAGGGGCAGGGGTGGGAGACCCAGTACTTC. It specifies CASSPPQGQGWETQYF.